This TCR beta chain derives from a study of vaccination and CD4 T cells after COVID-19. Germline V gives CDR1 DFQATT, CDR2 SNEGSKA (reference sequence). This CDR3 region has 13 residues. The V end was cut by 5 bases, the J end by 2 bases, with 12 bases between. Turning to this clonotype: Its antigen remains unidentified.

Cultured CD4+ T-cell DNA underwent Oncomine TCR Beta short-read sequencing. From cultured CD4+ T cells, genomic DNA was extracted. TCRdb reprocessed the PCR reads with MiXCR, giving one entry per CDR3 protein. This table holds 9,900 or so distinct CDR3 sequences, roughly 32% found once. Treatment noted: roughly 11-day PBMC culture with coronavirus spike peptide pools or control peptides (ViraFEST assay). Those CD4+ T cells from the unexposed donor predate the COVID-19 pandemic (2011-2018). The source material was CD4+ T cells from blood, cultured in vitro. The V and J genes are TRBV20-1 and TRBJ2-5; possible D gene TRBD2, 5 bases. This receptor was obtained from a human donor in good health. This CDR3 reads CSAPGRRQETQYF. The CDR3 coding sequence is TGCAGTGCTCCGGGCAGGAGGCAAGAGACCCAGTACTTC.